A selection of T cell receptor beta chains follows, all from one sample in a study of identical twins. Each CDR3 protein gets one entry after TCRdb re-called the 5' RACE reads with MiXCR. The sample records about 530,000 distinct CDR3 sequences, approximately 14% being singletons. A further study also used this sample, focusing on yellow fever vaccine responses in identical twins.

Sample: CD4+ T cells sorted from blood. The receptors were gathered from a woman between 18 and 29 years old in good health. CDR3s include the opening cysteine and the closing phenylalanine or tryptophan. A D gene is named only where the DNA matches it firmly. Size values are once, few and many counts, or a class for expanded clones, and some rows have none.

d_call	v_call	j_call	clone_size	cdr3_aa	cdr3_nt
TRBD2	TRBV7-6	TRBJ2-2	.	CASSKTSGSNTGELFF	TGTGCCAGCAGCAAAACTAGCGGGAGTAACACCGGGGAGCTGTTTTTT
.	TRBV29-1	TRBJ2-7	.	CSVDGVPSGEQYF	TGCAGCGTTGACGGGGTTCCTTCCGGCGAGCAGTACTTC
.	TRBV5-1	TRBJ2-5	.	CASSWSNPGRSQETQYF	TGCGCCAGCAGCTGGAGCAATCCGGGACGGAGCCAAGAGACCCAGTACTTC
TRBD2	TRBV7-2	TRBJ2-3	.	CAETQRGVRSTDTQYF	TGTGCCGAAACCCAGCGGGGGGTCCGTAGCACAGATACGCAGTATTTT
.	TRBV20-1	TRBJ2-7	many	CSASPSGRTYEQYF	TGCAGTGCTAGCCCCTCCGGCCGTACCTACGAGCAGTACTTC
.	TRBV20-1	TRBJ2-3	.	CSALDEDGGFTDTQYF	TGCAGTGCTTTGGATGAGGACGGAGGATTCACAGATACGCAGTATTTT
.	TRBV2	TRBJ2-2	few	CASSPRRTDTGELFF	TGTGCCAGCAGCCCACGGCGCACGGACACCGGGGAGCTGTTTTTT
TRBD2	TRBV28	TRBJ2-1	few	CATKSRSGHTSDEQFF	TGTGCCACCAAATCGCGGTCCGGGCACACTAGCGATGAGCAGTTCTTC
.	TRBV20-1	TRBJ1-5	.	CSARRGEYSNQPQHF	TGCAGTGCTAGGAGGGGGGAGTATAGCAATCAGCCCCAGCATTTT
.	TRBV5-1	TRBJ2-5	few	CASSLALGQETQYF	TGCGCCAGCAGCTTGGCCTTAGGTCAAGAGACCCAGTACTTC
.	TRBV6-1	TRBJ2-3	few	CASSERSGFGVSDTQYF	TGTGCCAGCAGTGAACGGTCGGGGTTCGGGGTGTCAGATACGCAGTATTTT
.	TRBV3-1	TRBJ2-1	.	CASSQVVAVLNYNEQFF	TGTGCCAGCAGCCAAGTAGTAGCGGTGCTGAACTACAATGAGCAGTTCTTC
.	TRBV15	TRBJ2-1	few	CATSRDWHPPYNEQFF	TGTGCCACCAGCAGAGATTGGCACCCGCCATACAATGAGCAGTTCTTC
TRBD1	TRBV3-1	TRBJ2-1	few	CASSQDWTGSHNEQFF	TGTGCCAGCAGCCAGGACTGGACAGGGTCCCACAATGAGCAGTTCTTC
TRBD2	TRBV7-3	TRBJ2-3	.	CASSRAGERTDTQYF	TGTGCCAGCAGCCGAGCGGGAGAGCGCACAGATACGCAGTATTTT
.	TRBV29-1	TRBJ2-5	.	CSVEEKGSQETQYF	TGCAGCGTTGAAGAAAAGGGCAGCCAAGAGACCCAGTACTTC
.	TRBV6-5	TRBJ2-2	.	CASSYSTGLTNTGELFF	TGTGCCAGCAGTTACTCAACAGGACTAACGAACACCGGGGAGCTGTTTTTT
TRBD2	TRBV28	TRBJ2-1	.	CASSLWTSGGLSGEQFF	TGTGCCAGCAGTCTCTGGACTAGCGGGGGGCTCTCGGGGGAGCAGTTCTTC
.	TRBV7-2	TRBJ2-2	.	CASSLGLGVTGELFF	TGTGCCAGCAGCTTGGGTTTAGGGGTTACCGGGGAGCTGTTTTTT
TRBD2	TRBV6-1	TRBJ2-7	few	CASSPGLASIEQYF	TGTGCCAGCAGTCCGGGACTAGCGTCAATCGAGCAGTACTTC
.	TRBV3-1	TRBJ1-2	few	CASSQGTITSGYTF	TGTGCCAGCAGCCAGGGGACCATCACGTCTGGCTACACCTTC
.	TRBV2	TRBJ2-6	.	CASSFHPSGANVLTF	TGTGCCAGCAGTTTCCACCCCTCTGGGGCCAACGTCCTGACTTTC
TRBD1	TRBV6-1	TRBJ2-1	few	CASARGQPIYNEQFF	TGTGCCAGCGCCCGGGGACAGCCGATTTACAATGAGCAGTTCTTC
.	TRBV3-1	TRBJ2-2	few	CASSQDGRTGELFF	TGTGCCAGCAGCCAAGATGGGAGAACCGGGGAGCTGTTTTTT
TRBD2	TRBV12-3/TRBV12-4	TRBJ2-7	few	CASSFRLAGGAYEQYF	TGTGCCAGCAGTTTTCGCCTAGCGGGAGGTGCCTACGAGCAGTACTTC
.	TRBV7-8	TRBJ2-3	.	CASSPGPADTQYF	TGTGCCAGCAGTCCCGGACCTGCAGATACGCAGTATTTT
TRBD1	TRBV12-3/TRBV12-4	TRBJ1-2	few	CASSLAATGVSNYGYTF	TGTGCCAGCAGTTTAGCGGCGACAGGGGTTTCTAACTATGGCTACACCTTC
.	TRBV6-1	TRBJ2-7	few	CASRAPGRRGEQYF	TGTGCCAGCCGGGCACCGGGACGGAGAGGCGAGCAGTACTTC
.	TRBV6-5	TRBJ2-5	.	CASSYSGTVPQETQYF	TGTGCCAGCAGTTACTCAGGGACGGTACCCCAAGAGACCCAGTACTTC
.	TRBV20-1	TRBJ2-1	few	CSAALGVATYNEQFF	TGCAGTGCTGCCTTGGGCGTCGCCACCTACAATGAGCAGTTCTTC
.	TRBV12-3/TRBV12-4	TRBJ1-5	many	CASSLTENQPQHF	TGTGCCAGCAGTTTGACAGAAAATCAGCCCCAGCATTTT
.	TRBV29-1	TRBJ1-3	few	CSVERGSGNTIYF	TGCAGCGTTGAACGGGGATCAGGAAACACCATATATTTT
TRBD1	TRBV7-8	TRBJ2-1	few	CASSLNLDRGFF	TGTGCCAGCAGCTTAAATCTAGACAGGGGGTTCTTC
.	TRBV20-1	TRBJ2-1	once	CSARPGGGASYNEQFF	TGCAGTGCTAGACCGGGTGGGGGGGCCTCCTACAATGAGCAGTTCTTC
TRBD2	TRBV10-3	TRBJ2-5	few	CAISDSAGVETQYF	TGTGCCATCAGTGACTCCGCGGGAGTGGAGACCCAGTACTTC
TRBD1	TRBV11-2	TRBJ1-6	few	CASSLEGQGVNSPLHF	TGTGCCAGCAGCTTAGAAGGACAGGGGGTTAATTCACCCCTCCACTTT
.	TRBV9	TRBJ1-1	.	CASSPPTALGDTEAFF	TGTGCCAGCAGCCCTCCGACAGCCCTGGGGGACACTGAAGCTTTCTTT
.	TRBV7-9	TRBJ2-5	many	CASSFSGEETQYF	TGTGCCAGCAGCTTCTCGGGTGAAGAGACCCAGTACTTC
TRBD2	TRBV12-3/TRBV12-4	TRBJ2-4	.	CASSFNSGGKNIQYF	TGTGCCAGCAGTTTCAATAGCGGGGGTAAAAACATTCAGTACTTC
.	TRBV7-6	TRBJ2-7	few	CASSLLVGTGYEQYF	TGTGCCAGCAGCTTATTAGTGGGCACAGGGTACGAGCAGTACTTC
.	TRBV10-3	TRBJ2-5	few	CAISESVPRHQETQYF	TGTGCCATCAGTGAGTCGGTCCCCCGGCATCAAGAGACCCAGTACTTC
.	TRBV20-1	TRBJ2-1	many	CSARDVRREPNNEQFF	TGCAGTGCTAGAGATGTAAGGCGGGAACCGAACAATGAGCAGTTCTTC
.	TRBV29-1	TRBJ2-6	.	CSVGSTGANVLTF	TGCAGCGTTGGGTCAACTGGGGCCAACGTCCTGACTTTC
.	TRBV7-9	TRBJ2-5	many	CASSPKETQYF	TGTGCCAGCAGCCCAAAGGAGACCCAGTACTTC
TRBD1	TRBV7-9	TRBJ2-7	few	CASSLATGGGEQYF	TGTGCCAGCAGCTTAGCGACAGGGGGAGGTGAGCAGTACTTC
TRBD2	TRBV10-2	TRBJ2-3	.	CASRLAGSRTDTQYF	TGCGCCAGCAGGCTAGCGGGGAGCCGCACAGATACGCAGTATTTT